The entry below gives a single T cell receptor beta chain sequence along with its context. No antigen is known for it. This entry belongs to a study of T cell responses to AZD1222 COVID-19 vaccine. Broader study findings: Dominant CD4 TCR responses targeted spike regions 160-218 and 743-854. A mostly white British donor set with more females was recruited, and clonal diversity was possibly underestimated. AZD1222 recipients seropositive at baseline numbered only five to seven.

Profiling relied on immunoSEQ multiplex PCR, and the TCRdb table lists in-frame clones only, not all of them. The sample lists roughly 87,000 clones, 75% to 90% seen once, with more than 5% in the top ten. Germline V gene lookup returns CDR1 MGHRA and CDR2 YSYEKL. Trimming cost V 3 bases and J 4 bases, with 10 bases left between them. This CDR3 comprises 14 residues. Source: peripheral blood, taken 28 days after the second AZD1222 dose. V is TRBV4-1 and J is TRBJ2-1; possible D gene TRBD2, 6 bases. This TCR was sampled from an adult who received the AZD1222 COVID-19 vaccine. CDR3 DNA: TGCGCCAGCAGCCACGGCGGGGAGTACAATGAGCAGTTCTTC. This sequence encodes CASSHGGEYNEQFF.